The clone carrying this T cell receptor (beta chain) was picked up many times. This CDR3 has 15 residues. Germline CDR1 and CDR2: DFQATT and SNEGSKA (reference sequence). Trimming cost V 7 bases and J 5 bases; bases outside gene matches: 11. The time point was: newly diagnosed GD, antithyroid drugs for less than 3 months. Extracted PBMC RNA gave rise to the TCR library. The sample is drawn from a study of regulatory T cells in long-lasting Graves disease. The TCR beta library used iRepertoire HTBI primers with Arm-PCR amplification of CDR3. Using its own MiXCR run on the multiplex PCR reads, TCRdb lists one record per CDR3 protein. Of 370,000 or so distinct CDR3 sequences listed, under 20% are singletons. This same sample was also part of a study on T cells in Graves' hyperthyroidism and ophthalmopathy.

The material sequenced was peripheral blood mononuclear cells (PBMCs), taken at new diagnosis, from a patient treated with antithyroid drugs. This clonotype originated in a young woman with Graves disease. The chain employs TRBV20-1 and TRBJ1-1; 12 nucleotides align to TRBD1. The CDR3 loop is CSVHRGQGAVTEAFF. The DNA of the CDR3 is TGCAGTGTCCACCGGGGACAGGGGGCAGTTACTGAAGCTTTCTTT.